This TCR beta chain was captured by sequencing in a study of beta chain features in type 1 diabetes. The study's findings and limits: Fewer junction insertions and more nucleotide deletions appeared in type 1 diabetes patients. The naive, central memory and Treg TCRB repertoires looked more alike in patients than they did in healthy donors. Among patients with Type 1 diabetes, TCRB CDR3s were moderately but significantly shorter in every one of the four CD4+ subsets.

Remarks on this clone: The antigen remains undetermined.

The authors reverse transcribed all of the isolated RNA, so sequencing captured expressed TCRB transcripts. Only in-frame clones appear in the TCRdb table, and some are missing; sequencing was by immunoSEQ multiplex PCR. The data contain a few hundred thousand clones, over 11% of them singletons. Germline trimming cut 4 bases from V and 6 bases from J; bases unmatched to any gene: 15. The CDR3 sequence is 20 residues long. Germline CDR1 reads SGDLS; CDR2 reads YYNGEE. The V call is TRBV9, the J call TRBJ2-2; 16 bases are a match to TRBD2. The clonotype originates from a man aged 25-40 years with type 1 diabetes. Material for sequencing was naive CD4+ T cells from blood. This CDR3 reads CASSFPPGLAGGPFPGELFF. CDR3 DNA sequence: TGTGCCAGCAGCTTTCCCCCGGGACTAGCGGGAGGGCCTTTTCCCGGGGAGCTGTTTTTT.